Listed here are 23 T cell receptor beta chains from one sample, sequenced in a study of T cell responses to AZD1222 COVID-19 vaccine. Sequencing used immunoSEQ multiplex PCR; TCRdb keeps in-frame clones, though not all of them. Among tens of thousands of clones listed, around 90% were seen once. The sample was peripheral blood, taken on day 0 of AZD1222 vaccination. The receptors stem from an adult in good health.

This clone was seen a few times. The chain links TRBV19 to TRBJ2-2, with 11 bases identical to TRBD2. Germline trimming cut 7 bases from V and 4 bases from J; bases unmatched to any gene: 8. CDR1 LNHDA and CDR2 SQIVND come from the germline V gene (reference sequence). The CDR3 extends over 16 amino acids. The CDR3 here is CASTKYTSGGTGELFF. DNA for the CDR3: TGTGCCAGTACCAAATACACTAGCGGGGGCACCGGGGAGCTGTTTTTT.

This chain joins TRBV10-3 and TRBJ1-3, with 7 bases aligning to TRBD1. With 4 bases clipped from V and 2 bases from J, the junction kept 2 bases outside the gene matches. The CDR3 contains 14 residues. Germline loops: CDR1 ENHRY, CDR2 SYGVKD. Written as DNA, the CDR3 is TGTGCCATCAGTGGACAGGGCGCTGGAAACACCATATATTTT. This encodes CAISGQGAGNTIYF.

The chain employs TRBV12-3 or TRBV12-4 and TRBJ1-2, with D perhaps matching TRBD1 (5 bases). The length of the CDR3 is 13 residues. The V and J ends lost 5 bases and 4 bases respectively, with 11 bases between them. DNA for the CDR3: TGTGCCAGCAGTGGCACAGACAGCTATGGCTACACCTTC. Its protein is CASSGTDSYGYTF.

The chain carries TRBV9 and TRBJ2-3, with D perhaps matching TRBD1 (5 bases). The germline gives CDR1 SGDLS, CDR2 YYNGEE. V was cut by 2 bases and J by 2 bases, with 12 bases left in between. The CDR3 is made up of 15 amino acids. CDR3 sequence (DNA): TGTGCCAGCAGCGTTGGGGTAGGGGTCACAGATACGCAGTATTTT. This codes for CASSVGVGVTDTQYF.

The chain carries TRBV27 and TRBJ2-7; D may correspond to TRBD1 or TRBD2 (6 bases each). CDR1 and CDR2 (germline): MNHEY, SMNVEV (reference sequence). The length of the CDR3 is 14 residues. The V end lost 3 bases, the J end lost 4 bases, and 13 bases lay between the germline ends. The CDR3 is CASSFGGGPYEQYF. In nucleotides, the CDR3 is TGTGCCAGCAGTTTCGGAGGGGGACCTTACGAGCAGTACTTC.

The chain is built from TRBV11-3 and TRBJ1-1; D is ambiguous. The CDR3 has 14 amino acids. Trimming removed 2 bases at V and 3 bases at J, with 10 bases between. Germline V gene sequence: CDR1 SGHNT, CDR2 YENEEA. CDR3 sequence (DNA): TGTGCCAGCAGCTTACGGGGAACCTACACTGAAGCTTTCTTT. Encoded protein: CASSLRGTYTEAFF.

This clone was seen once. V gene TRBV6-6 combines with J gene TRBJ1-2, with 8 bases identical to TRBD1. The V segment lost 5 bases and the J segment 3 bases; nucleotides outside the gene matches: 2. The CDR3 is 13 residues long. In germline, CDR1 is MNHNY, CDR2 SVGAGI (reference sequence). In nucleotides, the CDR3 is TGTGCCAGCAGTCCGACAGGGGACTATGGCTACACCTTC. Amino acid sequence: CASSPTGDYGYTF.

The V gene is TRBV18, the J gene TRBJ1-4, with D possibly being TRBD1 (5 bases). Trimming removed 4 bases from V and 5 bases from J, with 11 bases in between. The CDR3 contains 14 residues. The V gene's germline CDR1 is KGHSH and CDR2 LQKENI. The CDR3 protein is CASSQVGTNEKLFF. The CDR3, as DNA: TGTGCCAGCTCACAGGTGGGGACCAATGAAAAACTGTTTTTT.

The chain combines TRBV12-3 or TRBV12-4 with TRBJ2-4; 10 positions agree with TRBD1. Germline trimming cut 4 bases from V and 8 bases from J; bases unmatched to any gene: 2. This CDR3 comprises 13 residues. CDR3 DNA sequence: TGTGCCAGCAGTTGGACAGGGGGTTACATTCAGTACTTC. Translated: CASSWTGGYIQYF.

This sequence joins TRBV5-1 and TRBJ2-2; D perhaps matches TRBD2 (5 bases). This CDR3 is built from 16 residues. V lost 3 bases to trimming and J lost 0 bases, with 12 bases between them. Germline V gene lookup returns CDR1 SGHRS and CDR2 YFSETQ. The CDR3 reads CASSSLASANTGELFF. The CDR3 DNA sequence: TGCGCCAGCAGCTCTCTAGCTAGTGCGAACACCGGGGAGCTGTTTTTT. The entire variable domain, with the rest obtained from reference TRBV5-1 and TRBJ2-2, is as follows: KAGVTQTPRYLIKTRGQQVTLSCSPISGHRSVSWYQQTPGQGLQFLFEYFSETQRNKGNFPGRFSGRQFSNSRSEMNVSTLELGDSALYLCASSSLASANTGELFFGEGSRLTVL.

V usage is TRBV7-2 and J usage is TRBJ2-5, with D maybe TRBD1 (6 bases). Germline V gene lookup returns CDR1 SGHTA and CDR2 FQGNSA. Trimming stripped 4 bases from V and 5 bases from J, with 14 bases between. The CDR3 totals 14 residues. Here the CDR3 DNA reads TGTGCCAGCAGCTCACAGGGTTTAGGCGAGACCCAGTACTTC. Protein sequence: CASSSQGLGETQYF.

The chain employs TRBV12-3 or TRBV12-4 and TRBJ2-5; D not resolved. Trimming cost V 6 bases and J 9 bases, with 14 bases left between them. This CDR3 has 12 residues. In nucleotides, the CDR3 is TGTGCCAGCAGCCCATCTAGGGTGGCCCAGTACTTC. Its protein product is CASSPSRVAQYF.

This chain links TRBV7-2 with TRBJ2-2; possible D gene TRBD2, 5 bases. CDR3 size: 14 residues. The V gene lost 5 bases and the J gene lost 5 bases, with 12 bases spanning the gap. CDR1 is SGHTA, CDR2 FQGNSA, per germline. CDR3 residues: CASSPGVETGELFF. The CDR3 region has the DNA TGTGCCAGCAGCCCCGGGGTGGAGACCGGGGAGCTGTTTTTT.

This chain uses TRBV19 with TRBJ1-1; D gene uncertain. Germline V gives CDR1 LNHDA, CDR2 SQIVND (reference sequence). The CDR3 is 14 amino acids. V was shortened by 7 bases and J by 4 bases, with 16 bases between the two germline ends. For the CDR3, the DNA is TGTGCCAGTACTGCACCCAGCCGTGGCACTGAAGCTTTCTTT. Amino acid sequence: CASTAPSRGTEAFF.

This chain connects TRBV7-2 to TRBJ1-1; 8 nucleotides agree with TRBD1. The CDR3 length is 16 residues. Looked up from germline, CDR1 is SGHTA and CDR2 is FQGNSA. Unmatched junction bases numbered 10, after V lost 3 bases and J lost 4 bases. The CDR3 protein is CASSFGATGGSTEAFF. The CDR3 DNA reads as TGTGCCAGCAGCTTTGGTGCCACAGGGGGTTCCACTGAAGCTTTCTTT.

The rearrangement joins TRBV4-3 to TRBJ1-5; TRBD1 might be the D (6 bases). Germline V gives CDR1 LGHNA, CDR2 YSLEER. There are 14 residues in the CDR3. Trimming left V 3 bases short and J 11 bases short, with 17 bases between. The CDR3 loop is CASSQEGGAGAQHF. DNA for the CDR3: TGCGCCAGCAGCCAGGAGGGGGGAGCCGGGGCCCAGCATTTT.

V gene TRBV30 combines with J gene TRBJ1-4; D is unresolved. V was clipped by 2 bases and J by 0 bases, with 7 bases between them. The CDR3 length is 14 residues. Germline V CDR1 and CDR2: GTSNPN, SVGIG (reference sequence). In DNA form, the CDR3 reads TGTGCCTGGAGTATATCTCCAACTAATGAAAAACTGTTTTTT. Translated: CAWSISPTNEKLFF. The full variable domain, its missing parts supplied by reference TRBV30 and TRBJ1-4, is SQTIHQWPATLVQPVGSPLSLECTVEGTSNPNLYWYRQAAGRGLQLLFYSVGIGQISSEVPQNLSASRPQDRQFILSSKKLLLSDSGFYLCAWSISPTNEKLFFGSGTQLSVL.

The V call is TRBV3-1 (or the pseudogene TRBV3-2), the J call TRBJ2-7; D is perhaps TRBD1 or TRBD2 (5 bases each). V was cut by 6 bases and J by 3 bases, with 12 bases left in between. The length of the CDR3 is 13 residues. CDR1 is LGHDT and CDR2 is YNNKEL in the germline V gene (reference sequence). CDR3 protein: CASSIWGNYEQYF. CDR3 sequence (DNA): TGTGCCAGCAGTATATGGGGGAACTACGAGCAGTACTTC.

J is TRBJ2-2 and V is TRBV21-1; the table's D call TRBD2 went unverified against the DNA. TRBV21-1 is a documented pseudogene. This CDR3 region has 18 residues. This CDR3 is CASSMGGLRPPATGELFF. The CDR3 nucleotides are TGTGCCAGCAGCATGGGGGGGCTACGGCCCCCGGCCACCGGGGAGCTGTTTTTT.

The chain couples TRBV7-9 to TRBJ2-1, with 10 bases fitting TRBD2. This CDR3 has 15 residues. Germline-derived CDR1 and CDR2 are SEHNR and FQNEAQ (reference sequence). V trimming: 3 bases; J trimming: 7 bases; junction bases outside the gene matches: 6. The chain's CDR3 is CASSFVLAGDNEQFF. The CDR3 DNA reads as TGTGCCAGCAGCTTCGTCCTAGCGGGGGATAATGAGCAGTTCTTC.

In its sample, this clone was seen a few times. The chain combines TRBV2 with TRBJ2-3; D not certain. The V gene's germline CDR1 is SNHLY and CDR2 FYNNEI. The CDR3 covers 12 residues. The V gene lost 4 bases and the J gene lost 4 bases, with 6 bases spanning the gap. The CDR3 here is CASSVRPDTQYF. The CDR3 coding sequence is TGTGCCAGCAGTGTTAGGCCAGATACGCAGTATTTT.

This clone was seen a single time. One junction end does not reproduce the germline sequence, and a read error may be involved. The V and J genes are TRBV15 and TRBJ2-5; 7 bases line up with TRBD2. The germline V gene has CDR1 LNHNV and CDR2 YYDKDF (reference sequence). The CDR3 covers 15 residues. The CDR3 is CATSGETGGRETQYF. The CDR3 nucleotides are TGTGCCACCAGCGGAGAAACGGGGGGTCGGGAGACCCAGTACTTC.

The V gene is TRBV27, the J gene TRBJ1-5; tentatively, D is TRBD1 (5 bases). Looked up from germline, CDR1 is MNHEY and CDR2 is SMNVEV (reference sequence). V shed 4 bases and J shed 7 bases, with 11 bases lying between them. The CDR3 is 13 amino acids. The CDR3 DNA reads TGTGCCAGCAGTTCAAGGGGCTTACAGCCCCAGCATTTT. It encodes CASSSRGLQPQHF.